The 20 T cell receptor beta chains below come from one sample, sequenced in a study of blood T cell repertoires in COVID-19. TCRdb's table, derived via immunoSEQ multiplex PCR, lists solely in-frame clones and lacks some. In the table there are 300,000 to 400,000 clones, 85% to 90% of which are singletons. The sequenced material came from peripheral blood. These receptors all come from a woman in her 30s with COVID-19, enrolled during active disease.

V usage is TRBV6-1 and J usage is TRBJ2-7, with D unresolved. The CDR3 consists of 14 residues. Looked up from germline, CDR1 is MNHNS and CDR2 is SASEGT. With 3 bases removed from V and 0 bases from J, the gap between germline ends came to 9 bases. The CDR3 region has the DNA TGTGCCAGCAGTGAGAGGTATCCCTCCTACGAGCAGTACTTC. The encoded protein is CASSERYPSYEQYF.

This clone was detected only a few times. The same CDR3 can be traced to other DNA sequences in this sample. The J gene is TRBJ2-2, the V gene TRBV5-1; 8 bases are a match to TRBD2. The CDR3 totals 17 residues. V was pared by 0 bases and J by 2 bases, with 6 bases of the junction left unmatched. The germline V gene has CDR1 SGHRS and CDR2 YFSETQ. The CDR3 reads CASSLDSAGGNTGELFF. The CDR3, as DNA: TGCGCCAGCAGCTTGGATTCGGCGGGGGGCAACACCGGGGAGCTGTTTTTT.

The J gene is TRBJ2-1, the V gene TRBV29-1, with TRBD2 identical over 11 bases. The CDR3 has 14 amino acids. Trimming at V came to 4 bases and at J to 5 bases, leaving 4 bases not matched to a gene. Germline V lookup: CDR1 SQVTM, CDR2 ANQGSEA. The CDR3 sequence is CSVVSGRADNEQFF. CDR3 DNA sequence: TGCAGCGTTGTTAGCGGGAGGGCCGACAATGAGCAGTTCTTC.

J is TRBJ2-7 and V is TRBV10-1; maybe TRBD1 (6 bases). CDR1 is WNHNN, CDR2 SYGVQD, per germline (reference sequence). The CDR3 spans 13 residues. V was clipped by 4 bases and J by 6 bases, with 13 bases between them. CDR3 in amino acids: CASSATGIAEQYF. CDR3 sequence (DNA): TGCGCCAGCAGTGCGACAGGAATCGCCGAGCAGTACTTC.

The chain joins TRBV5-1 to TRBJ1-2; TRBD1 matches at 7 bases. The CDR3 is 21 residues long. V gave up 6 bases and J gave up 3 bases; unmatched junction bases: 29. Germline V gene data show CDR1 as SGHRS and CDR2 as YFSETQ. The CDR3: CASTQLGIGATGRIKDYGYTF. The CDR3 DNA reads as TGCGCCAGCACTCAACTCGGTATAGGCGCGACAGGGAGAATCAAAGACTATGGCTACACCTTC.

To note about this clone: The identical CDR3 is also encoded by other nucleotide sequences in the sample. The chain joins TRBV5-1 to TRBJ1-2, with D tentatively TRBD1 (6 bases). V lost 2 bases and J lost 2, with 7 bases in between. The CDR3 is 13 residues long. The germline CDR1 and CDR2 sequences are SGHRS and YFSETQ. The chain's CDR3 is CASSFQGNYGYTF. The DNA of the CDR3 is TGCGCCAGCAGCTTCCAGGGGAACTATGGCTACACCTTC. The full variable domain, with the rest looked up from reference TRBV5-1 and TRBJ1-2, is KAGVTQTPRYLIKTRGQQVTLSCSPISGHRSVSWYQQTPGQGLQFLFEYFSETQRNKGNFPGRFSGRQFSNSRSEMNVSTLELGDSALYLCASSFQGNYGYTFGSGTRLTVV.

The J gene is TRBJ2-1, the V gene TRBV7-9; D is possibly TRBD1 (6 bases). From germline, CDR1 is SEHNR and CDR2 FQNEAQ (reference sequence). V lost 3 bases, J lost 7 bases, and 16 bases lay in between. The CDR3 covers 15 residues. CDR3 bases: TGTGCCAGCAGCTTCGGACAGCTGCTTGGGAATGAGCAGTTCTTC. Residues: CASSFGQLLGNEQFF.

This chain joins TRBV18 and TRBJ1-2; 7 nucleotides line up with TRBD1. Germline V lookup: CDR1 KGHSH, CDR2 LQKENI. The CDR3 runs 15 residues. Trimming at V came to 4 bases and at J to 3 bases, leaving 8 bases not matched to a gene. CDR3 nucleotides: TGTGCCAGCTCACTTTCAGGGGGTCTAGACTATGGCTACACCTTC. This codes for CASSLSGGLDYGYTF.

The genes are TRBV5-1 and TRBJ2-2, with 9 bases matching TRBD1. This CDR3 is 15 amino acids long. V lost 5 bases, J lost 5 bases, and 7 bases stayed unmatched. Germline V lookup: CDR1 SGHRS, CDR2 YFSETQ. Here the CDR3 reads CASRLTGGSTGELFF. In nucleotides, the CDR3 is TGCGCCAGCAGGCTAACAGGGGGCTCGACCGGGGAGCTGTTTTTT.

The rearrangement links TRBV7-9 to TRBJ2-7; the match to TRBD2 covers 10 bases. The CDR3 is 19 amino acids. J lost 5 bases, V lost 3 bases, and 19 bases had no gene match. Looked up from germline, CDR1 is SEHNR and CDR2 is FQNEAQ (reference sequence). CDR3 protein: CASSFYPSRLAGVSNEQYF. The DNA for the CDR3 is TGTGCCAGCAGCTTCTACCCGTCTCGGCTAGCGGGAGTCAGCAACGAGCAGTACTTC.

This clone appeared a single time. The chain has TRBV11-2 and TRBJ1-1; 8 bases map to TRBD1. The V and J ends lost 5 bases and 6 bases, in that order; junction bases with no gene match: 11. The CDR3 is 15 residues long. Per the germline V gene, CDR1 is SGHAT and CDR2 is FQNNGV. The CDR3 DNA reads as TGTGCCAGCAGCGAGACAGGGGCTGCACTCGCTGAAGCTTTCTTT. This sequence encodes CASSETGAALAEAFF. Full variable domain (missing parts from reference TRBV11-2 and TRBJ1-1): EAGVAQSPRYKIIEKRQSVAFWCNPISGHATLYWYQQILGQGPKLLIQFQNNGVVDDSQLPKDRFSAERLKGVDSTLKIQPAKLEDSAVYLCASSETGAALAEAFFGQGTRLTVV.

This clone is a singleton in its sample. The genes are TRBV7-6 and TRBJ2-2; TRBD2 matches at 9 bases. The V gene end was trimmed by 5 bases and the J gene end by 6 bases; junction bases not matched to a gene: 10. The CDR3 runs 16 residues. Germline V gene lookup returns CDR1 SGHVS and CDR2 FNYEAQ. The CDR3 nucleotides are TGTGCCAGCAGCACGGGGGGACTAGCCTCCCCCGGGGAGCTGTTTTTT. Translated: CASSTGGLASPGELFF.

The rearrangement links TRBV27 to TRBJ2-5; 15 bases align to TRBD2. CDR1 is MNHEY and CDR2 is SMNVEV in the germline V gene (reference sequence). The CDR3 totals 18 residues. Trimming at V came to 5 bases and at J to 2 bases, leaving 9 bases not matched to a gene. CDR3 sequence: CASSIRGLAGGTQETQYF. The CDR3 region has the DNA TGTGCCAGCAGTATCCGTGGACTAGCGGGAGGGACTCAAGAGACCCAGTACTTC.

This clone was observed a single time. The DNA of the CDR3 is TGTGCCTGGAGTGTACGGGGGACGAACACCGGGGAGCTGTTTTTT. Residues: CAWSVRGTNTGELFF. This chain links TRBV30 with TRBJ2-2, with D maybe TRBD2 (6 bases). CDR1 is GTSNPN, CDR2 SVGIG, per germline (reference sequence). Trimming pared 0 bases from V and 0 bases from J, leaving 8 bases between. The CDR3 loop spans 15 amino acids.

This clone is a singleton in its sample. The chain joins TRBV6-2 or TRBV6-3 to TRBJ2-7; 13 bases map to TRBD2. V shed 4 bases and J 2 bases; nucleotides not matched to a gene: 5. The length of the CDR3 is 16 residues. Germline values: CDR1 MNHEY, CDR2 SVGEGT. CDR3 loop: CASSLTSGGTTYEQYF. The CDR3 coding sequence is TGTGCCAGCAGTTTGACTAGCGGGGGGACCACCTACGAGCAGTACTTC.

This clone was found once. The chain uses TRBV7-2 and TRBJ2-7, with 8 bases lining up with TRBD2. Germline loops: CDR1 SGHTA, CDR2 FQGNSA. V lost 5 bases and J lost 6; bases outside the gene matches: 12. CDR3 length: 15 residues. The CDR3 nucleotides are TGTGCCAGCAGCCTGAACGGGGGACTAGTAACCGAGCAGTACTTC. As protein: CASSLNGGLVTEQYF.

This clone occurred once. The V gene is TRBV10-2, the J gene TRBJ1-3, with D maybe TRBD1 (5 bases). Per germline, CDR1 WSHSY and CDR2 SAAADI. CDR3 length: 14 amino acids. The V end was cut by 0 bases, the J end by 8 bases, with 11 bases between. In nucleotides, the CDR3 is TGCGCCAGCAGTGAGTCGGGGGGATTTGACACCATATATTTT. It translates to CASSESGGFDTIYF.

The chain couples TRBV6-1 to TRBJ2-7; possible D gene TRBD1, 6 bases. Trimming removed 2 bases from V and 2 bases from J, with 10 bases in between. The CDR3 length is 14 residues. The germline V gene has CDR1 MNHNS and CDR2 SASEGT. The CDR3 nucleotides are TGTGCCAGCAGTGAAAGGGGGACAACCTACGAGCAGTACTTC. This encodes CASSERGTTYEQYF.

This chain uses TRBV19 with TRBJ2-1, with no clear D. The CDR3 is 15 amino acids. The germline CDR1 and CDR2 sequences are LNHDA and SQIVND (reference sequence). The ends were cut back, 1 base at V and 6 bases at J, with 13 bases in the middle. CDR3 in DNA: TGTGCCAGTAGTATAGGAGCCCGCCAACTCAATGAGCAGTTCTTC. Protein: CASSIGARQLNEQFF.

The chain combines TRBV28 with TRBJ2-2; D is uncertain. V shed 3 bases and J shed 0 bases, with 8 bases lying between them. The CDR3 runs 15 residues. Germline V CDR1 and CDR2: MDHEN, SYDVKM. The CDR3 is CASSLGRPNTGELFF. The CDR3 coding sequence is TGTGCCAGCAGTTTGGGCAGACCGAACACCGGGGAGCTGTTTTTT.